This TCR beta chain comes out of a study of cytotoxic CD8 clonotypes in ibrutinib-treated CLL. Findings and limits, study-wide: Under treatment, the uncommon public clonotypes either contracted or remained stable.

Profiled with immunoSEQ multiplex PCR; TCRdb holds only in-frame clones, not every one. The table includes roughly 190,000 clones, over 60% detected once. This clone showed up just once. Its antigen is not identified. Investigators sourced approximately 2.1 micrograms of genomic DNA from cryopreserved PBMCs for TCR beta libraries. CDR1 is SGHTA and CDR2 is FQGNSA in the germline V gene. The V and J ends lost 5 bases and 2 bases, in that order; junction bases with no gene match: 5. This CDR3 region has 14 residues. The sequencing used PBMCs, collected after 24 months of ibrutinib treatment. The sequence derives from a human donor with chronic lymphocytic leukemia. The rearrangement joins TRBV7-2 to TRBJ1-2; 7 bases map to TRBD1. The CDR3 region has the DNA TGTGCCAGCAGCGTTGACAGGGACAACTATGGCTACACCTTC. Residues: CASSVDRDNYGYTF.